This entry concerns a single T cell receptor beta chain. Antigen: not known. This sample is part of a study of cytomegalovirus exposure and HLA in healthy donors. Study-wide results and limits: Certain sequence variants were highly shared and formed a cluster, and this cluster was likely a sequencing artifact. Reports credit the classifier with highly specific, highly sensitive diagnosis of cytomegalovirus status. Across all donors, roughly uniform sequencing depth was an assumption of the presence/absence analyses.

CDR3 size: 15 residues. CDR1 MNHNS and CDR2 SASEGT come from the germline V gene. V was clipped by 0 bases and J by 4 bases; unmatched bases: 5. Researchers ran the PCR with 60 Vbeta and 13 Jbeta primers. Assay used: immunoSEQ multiplex PCR; TCRdb lists only in-frame clones, some missing. The repertoire holds 140,000 to 150,000 clones, with approximately 80% as singletons. The clonotype originates from a male donor in good health and CMV-seronegative. The chain has TRBV6-1 and TRBJ2-7; 8 bases fit TRBD1. The sequenced sample consisted of PBMCs. CDR3 loop: CASSEARGPLYEQYF. CDR3 sequence (DNA): TGTGCCAGCAGTGAAGCCAGGGGGCCCTTATACGAGCAGTACTTC.